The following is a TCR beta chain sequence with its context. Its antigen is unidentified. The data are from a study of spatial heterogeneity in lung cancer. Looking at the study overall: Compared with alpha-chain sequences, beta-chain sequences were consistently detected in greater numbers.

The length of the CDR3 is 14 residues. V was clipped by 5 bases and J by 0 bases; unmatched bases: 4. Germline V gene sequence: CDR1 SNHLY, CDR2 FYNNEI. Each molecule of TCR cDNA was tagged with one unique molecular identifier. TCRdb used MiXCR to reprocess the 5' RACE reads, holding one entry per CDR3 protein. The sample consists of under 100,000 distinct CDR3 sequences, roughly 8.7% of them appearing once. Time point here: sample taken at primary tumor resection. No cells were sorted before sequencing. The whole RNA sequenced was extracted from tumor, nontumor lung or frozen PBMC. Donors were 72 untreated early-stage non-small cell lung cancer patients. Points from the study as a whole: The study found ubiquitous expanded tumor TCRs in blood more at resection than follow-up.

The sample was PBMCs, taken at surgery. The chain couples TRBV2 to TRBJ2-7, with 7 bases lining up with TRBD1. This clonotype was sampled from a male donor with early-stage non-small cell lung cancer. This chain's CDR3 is CASSYDRASYEQYF. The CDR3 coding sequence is TGTGCCAGCAGTTACGACAGGGCCTCCTACGAGCAGTACTTC.